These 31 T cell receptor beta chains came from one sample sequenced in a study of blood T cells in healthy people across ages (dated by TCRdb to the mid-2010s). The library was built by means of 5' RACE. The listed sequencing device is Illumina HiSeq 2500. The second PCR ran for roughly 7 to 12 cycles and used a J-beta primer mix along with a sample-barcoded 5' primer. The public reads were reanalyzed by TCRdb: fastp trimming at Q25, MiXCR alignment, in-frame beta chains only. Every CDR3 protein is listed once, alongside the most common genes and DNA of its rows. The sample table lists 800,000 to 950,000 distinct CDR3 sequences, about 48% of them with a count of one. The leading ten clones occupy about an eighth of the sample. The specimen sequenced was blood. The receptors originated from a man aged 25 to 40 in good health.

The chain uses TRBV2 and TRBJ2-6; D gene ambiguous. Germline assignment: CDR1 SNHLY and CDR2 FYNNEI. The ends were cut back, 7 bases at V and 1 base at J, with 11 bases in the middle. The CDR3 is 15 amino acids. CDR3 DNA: TGTGCCAGCACCCCGAGAACTTCTGGGGCCAACGTCCTGACTTTC. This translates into CASTPRTSGANVLTF.

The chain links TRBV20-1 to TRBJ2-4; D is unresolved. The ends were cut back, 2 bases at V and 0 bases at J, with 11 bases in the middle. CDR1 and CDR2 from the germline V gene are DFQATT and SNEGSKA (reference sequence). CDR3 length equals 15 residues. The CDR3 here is CSARNSILAKNIQYF. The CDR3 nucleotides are TGCAGTGCTAGAAACAGCATACTAGCCAAAAACATTCAGTACTTC.

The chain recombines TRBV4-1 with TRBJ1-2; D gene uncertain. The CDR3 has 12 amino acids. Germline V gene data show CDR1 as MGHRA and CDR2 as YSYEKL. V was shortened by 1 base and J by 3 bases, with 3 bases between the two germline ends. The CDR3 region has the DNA TGCGCCAGCAGCCAAGTCGACTATGGCTACACCTTC. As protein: CASSQVDYGYTF.

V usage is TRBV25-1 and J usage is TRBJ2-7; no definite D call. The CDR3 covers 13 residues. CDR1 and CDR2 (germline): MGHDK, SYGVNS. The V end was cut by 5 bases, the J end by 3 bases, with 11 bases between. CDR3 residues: CASSSTLNYEQYF. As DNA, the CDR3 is TGTGCCAGCAGTTCCACGTTGAACTACGAGCAGTACTTC.

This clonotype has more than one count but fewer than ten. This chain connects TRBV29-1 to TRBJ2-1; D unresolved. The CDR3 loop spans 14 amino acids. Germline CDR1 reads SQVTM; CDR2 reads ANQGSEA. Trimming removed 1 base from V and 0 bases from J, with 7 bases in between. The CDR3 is CSVEGRNSYNEQFF. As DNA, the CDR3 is TGCAGCGTTGAAGGCAGAAACTCCTACAATGAGCAGTTCTTC.

This CDR3 reads CASSRAGTALGYEQYF. The CDR3 DNA reads TGTGCCAGCAGCCGAGCCGGGACAGCCCTCGGGTACGAGCAGTACTTC. The V call is TRBV3-1, the J call TRBJ2-5; 7 bases agree with TRBD1. The J call may be incorrect, as the DNA end agrees better with TRBJ2-7. The CDR3 covers 16 residues. The germline gives CDR1 LGHDT, CDR2 YNNKEL (reference sequence).

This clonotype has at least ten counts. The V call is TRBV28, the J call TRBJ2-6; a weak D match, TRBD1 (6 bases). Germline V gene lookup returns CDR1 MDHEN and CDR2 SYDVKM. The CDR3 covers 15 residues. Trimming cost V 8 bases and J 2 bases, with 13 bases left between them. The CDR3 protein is CASGSTGTGANVLTF. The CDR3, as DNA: TGTGCCAGCGGATCTACAGGGACTGGGGCCAACGTCCTGACTTTC.

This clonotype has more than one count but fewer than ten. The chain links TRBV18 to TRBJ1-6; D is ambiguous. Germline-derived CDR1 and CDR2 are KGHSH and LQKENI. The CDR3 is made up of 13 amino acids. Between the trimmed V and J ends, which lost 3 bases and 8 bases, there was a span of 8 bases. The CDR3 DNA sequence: TGTGCCAGCTCACCCGGACGGGATTCACCCCTCCACTTT. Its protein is CASSPGRDSPLHF. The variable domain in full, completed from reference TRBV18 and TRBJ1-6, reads NAGVMQNPRHLVRRRGQEARLRCSPMKGHSHVYWYRQLPEEGLKFMVYLQKENIIDESGMPKERFSAEFPKEGPSILRIQQVVRGDSAAYFCASSPGRDSPLHFGNGTRLTVT.

The CDR3 here is CASSPLAGVDTQYF. The CDR3 DNA follows: TGCGCCAGCAGCCCACTAGCGGGGGTAGATACGCAGTATTTT. This sequence joins TRBV5-1 and TRBJ2-3; 11 nucleotides agree with TRBD2. The CDR3 spans 14 residues. V lost 4 bases to trimming and J lost 5 bases; unmatched junction nucleotides: 3. Looked up from germline, CDR1 is SGHRS and CDR2 is YFSETQ. The variable domain in full, completed from reference TRBV5-1 and TRBJ2-3, reads KAGVTQTPRYLIKTRGQQVTLSCSPISGHRSVSWYQQTPGQGLQFLFEYFSETQRNKGNFPGRFSGRQFSNSRSEMNVSTLELGDSALYLCASSPLAGVDTQYFGPGTRLTVL.

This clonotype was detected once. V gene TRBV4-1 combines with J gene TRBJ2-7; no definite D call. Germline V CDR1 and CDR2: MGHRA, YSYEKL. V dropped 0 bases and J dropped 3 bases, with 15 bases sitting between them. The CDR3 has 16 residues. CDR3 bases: TGCGCCAGCAGCCAAGATCTTGCAGGCTACCTCTACGAGCAGTACTTC. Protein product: CASSQDLAGYLYEQYF.

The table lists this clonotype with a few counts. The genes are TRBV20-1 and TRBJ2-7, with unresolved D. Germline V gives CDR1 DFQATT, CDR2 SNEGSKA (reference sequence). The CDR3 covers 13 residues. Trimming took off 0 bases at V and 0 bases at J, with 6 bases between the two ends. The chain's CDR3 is CSARDLISYEQYF. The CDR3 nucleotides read TGCAGTGCTAGAGATTTAATCTCCTACGAGCAGTACTTC.

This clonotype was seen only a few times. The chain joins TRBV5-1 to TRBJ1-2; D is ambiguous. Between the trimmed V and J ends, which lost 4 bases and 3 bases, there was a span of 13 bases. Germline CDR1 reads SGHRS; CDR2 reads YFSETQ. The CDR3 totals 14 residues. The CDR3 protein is CASSLLTPDYGYTF. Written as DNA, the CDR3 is TGCGCCAGCAGCCTATTGACACCGGACTATGGCTACACCTTC.

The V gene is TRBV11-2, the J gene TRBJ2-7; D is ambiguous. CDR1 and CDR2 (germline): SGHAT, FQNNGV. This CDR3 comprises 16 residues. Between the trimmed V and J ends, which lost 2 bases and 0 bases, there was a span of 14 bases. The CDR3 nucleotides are TGTGCCAGCAGCTTAATCCTAGAAACGGGCTCCTACGAGCAGTACTTC. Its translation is CASSLILETGSYEQYF.

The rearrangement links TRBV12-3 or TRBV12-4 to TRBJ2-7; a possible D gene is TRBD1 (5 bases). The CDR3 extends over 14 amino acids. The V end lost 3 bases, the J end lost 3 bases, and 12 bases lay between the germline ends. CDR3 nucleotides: TGTGCCAGCAGTTTCCGACAGTTCCGCTACGAGCAGTACTTC. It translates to CASSFRQFRYEQYF.

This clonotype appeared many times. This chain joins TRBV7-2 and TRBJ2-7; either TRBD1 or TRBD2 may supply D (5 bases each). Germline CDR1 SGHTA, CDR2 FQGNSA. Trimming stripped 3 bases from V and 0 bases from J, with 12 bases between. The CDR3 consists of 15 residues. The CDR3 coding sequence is TGTGCCAGCAGCTTTCCCCGGGGCGACTCCTACGAGCAGTACTTC. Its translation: CASSFPRGDSYEQYF.

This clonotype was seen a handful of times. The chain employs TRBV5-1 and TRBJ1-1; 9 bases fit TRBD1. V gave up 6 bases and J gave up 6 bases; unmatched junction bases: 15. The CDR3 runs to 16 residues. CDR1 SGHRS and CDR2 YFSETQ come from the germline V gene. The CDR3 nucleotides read TGCGCCAGCAACCTTGGACAGGGGATTAGAGTGGCTGAAGCTTTCTTT. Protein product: CASNLGQGIRVAEAFF. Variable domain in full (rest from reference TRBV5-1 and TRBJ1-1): KAGVTQTPRYLIKTRGQQVTLSCSPISGHRSVSWYQQTPGQGLQFLFEYFSETQRNKGNFPGRFSGRQFSNSRSEMNVSTLELGDSALYLCASNLGQGIRVAEAFFGQGTRLTVV.

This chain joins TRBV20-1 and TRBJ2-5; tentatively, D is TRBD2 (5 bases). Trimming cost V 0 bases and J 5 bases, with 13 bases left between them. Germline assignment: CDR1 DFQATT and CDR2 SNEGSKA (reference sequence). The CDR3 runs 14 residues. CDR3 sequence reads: CSARDLFGVETQYF. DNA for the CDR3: TGCAGTGCTAGAGATCTGTTCGGGGTGGAGACCCAGTACTTC.

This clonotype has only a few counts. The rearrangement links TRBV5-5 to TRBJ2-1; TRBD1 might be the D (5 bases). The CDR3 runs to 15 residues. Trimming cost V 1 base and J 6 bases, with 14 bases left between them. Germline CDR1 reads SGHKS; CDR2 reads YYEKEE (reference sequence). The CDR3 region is CASSLSQGRVNEQFF. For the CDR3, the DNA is TGTGCCAGCAGCTTGTCCCAGGGTAGAGTCAATGAGCAGTTCTTC.

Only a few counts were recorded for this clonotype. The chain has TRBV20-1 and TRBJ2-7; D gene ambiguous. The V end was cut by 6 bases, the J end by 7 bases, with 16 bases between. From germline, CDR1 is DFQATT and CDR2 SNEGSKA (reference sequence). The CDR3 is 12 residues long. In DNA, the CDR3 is TGCAGTGCCAAAACCCCCCAGAATGAGCAGTACTTC. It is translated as CSAKTPQNEQYF.

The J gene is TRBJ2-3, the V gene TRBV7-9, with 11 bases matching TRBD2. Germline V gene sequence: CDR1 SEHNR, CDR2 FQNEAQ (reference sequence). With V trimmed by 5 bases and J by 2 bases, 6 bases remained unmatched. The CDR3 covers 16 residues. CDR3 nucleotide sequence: TGTGCCAGCAGCCCTAGCGGGGGGCCCCTCACAGATACGCAGTATTTT. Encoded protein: CASSPSGGPLTDTQYF.

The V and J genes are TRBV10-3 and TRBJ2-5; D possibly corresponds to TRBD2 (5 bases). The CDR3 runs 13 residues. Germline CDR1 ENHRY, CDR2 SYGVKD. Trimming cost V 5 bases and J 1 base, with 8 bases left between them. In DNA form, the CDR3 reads TGTGCCATCAGTAACGGGATCCAAGAGACCCAGTACTTC. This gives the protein CAISNGIQETQYF.

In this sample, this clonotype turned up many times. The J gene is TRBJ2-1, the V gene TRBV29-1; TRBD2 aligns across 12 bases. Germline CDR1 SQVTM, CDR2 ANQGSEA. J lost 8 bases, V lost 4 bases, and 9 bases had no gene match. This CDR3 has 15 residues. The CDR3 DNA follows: TGCAGCGTTGTTACTAGCGGGGGGCGATGGGATGAGCAGTTCTTC. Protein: CSVVTSGGRWDEQFF.

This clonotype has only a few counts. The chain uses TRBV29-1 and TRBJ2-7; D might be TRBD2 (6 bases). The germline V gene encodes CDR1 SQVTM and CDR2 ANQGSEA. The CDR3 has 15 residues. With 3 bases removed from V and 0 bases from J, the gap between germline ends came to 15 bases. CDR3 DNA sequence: TGCAGCGTTGAGGAAATAGCGGAAAGCTCCTACGAGCAGTACTTC. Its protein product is CSVEEIAESSYEQYF.

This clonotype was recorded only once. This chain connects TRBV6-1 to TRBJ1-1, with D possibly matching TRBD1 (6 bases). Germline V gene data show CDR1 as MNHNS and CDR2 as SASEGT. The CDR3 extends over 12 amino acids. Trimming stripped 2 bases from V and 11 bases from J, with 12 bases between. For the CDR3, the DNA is TGTGCCAGCAGTGAATCCAGGGGCTGGGCTTTCTTT. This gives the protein CASSESRGWAFF.

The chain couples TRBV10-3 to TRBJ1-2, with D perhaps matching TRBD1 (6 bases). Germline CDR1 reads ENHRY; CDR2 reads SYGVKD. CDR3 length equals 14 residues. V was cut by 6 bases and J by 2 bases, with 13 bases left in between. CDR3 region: CAISGTTENYGYTF. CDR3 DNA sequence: TGTGCCATCAGCGGGACAACTGAAAACTATGGCTACACCTTC.

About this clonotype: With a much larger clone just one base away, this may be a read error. The CDR3 here is CASSQADASSGANVLTF. The CDR3 region has the DNA TGCGCCAGCAGCCAAGCAGACGCAAGCTCTGGGGCCAACGTCCTGACTTTC. The rearrangement links TRBV4-1 to TRBJ2-6; D is uncertain. The V gene's germline CDR1 is MGHRA and CDR2 YSYEKL. The V gene lost 1 base and the J gene lost 0 bases, with 10 bases spanning the gap. There are 17 residues in the CDR3.

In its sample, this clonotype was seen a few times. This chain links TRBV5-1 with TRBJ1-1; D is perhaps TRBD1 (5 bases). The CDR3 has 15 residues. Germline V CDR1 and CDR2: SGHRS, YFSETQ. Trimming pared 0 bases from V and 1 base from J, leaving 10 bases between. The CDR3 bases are TGCGCCAGCAGCTTGGGGCCTGGGGGGAACACTGAAGCTTTCTTT. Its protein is CASSLGPGGNTEAFF. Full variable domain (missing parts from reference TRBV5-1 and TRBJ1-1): KAGVTQTPRYLIKTRGQQVTLSCSPISGHRSVSWYQQTPGQGLQFLFEYFSETQRNKGNFPGRFSGRQFSNSRSEMNVSTLELGDSALYLCASSLGPGGNTEAFFGQGTRLTVV.

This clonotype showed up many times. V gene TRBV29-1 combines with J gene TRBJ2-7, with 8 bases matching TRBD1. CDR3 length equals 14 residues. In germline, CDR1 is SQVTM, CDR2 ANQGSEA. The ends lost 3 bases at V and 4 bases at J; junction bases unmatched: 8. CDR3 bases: TGCAGCGTTGACGACTCGGACAGGGAGTACGAGCAGTACTTC. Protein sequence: CSVDDSDREYEQYF.

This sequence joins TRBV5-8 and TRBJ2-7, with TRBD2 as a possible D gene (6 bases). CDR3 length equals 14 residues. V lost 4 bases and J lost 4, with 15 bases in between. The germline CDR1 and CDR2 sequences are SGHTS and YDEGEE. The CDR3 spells CASSRGEDGYEQYF. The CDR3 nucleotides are TGTGCCAGCAGCCGAGGGGAGGATGGATACGAGCAGTACTTC.

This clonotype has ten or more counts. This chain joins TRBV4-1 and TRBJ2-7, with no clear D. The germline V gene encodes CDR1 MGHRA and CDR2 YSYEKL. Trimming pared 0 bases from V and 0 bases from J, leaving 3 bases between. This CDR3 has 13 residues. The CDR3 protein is CASSQEASYEQYF. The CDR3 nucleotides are TGCGCCAGCAGCCAAGAGGCCTCCTACGAGCAGTACTTC.

Written as DNA, the CDR3 is TGTGCCAGCAGTTCCAACTGGGACAGGGGCGCTAACTATGGCTACACCTTC. Translating gives CASSSNWDRGANYGYTF. V gene TRBV27 combines with J gene TRBJ1-2; 10 bases are a match to TRBD1. Germline V CDR1 and CDR2: MNHEY, SMNVEV (reference sequence). V lost 4 bases, J lost 0 bases, and 8 bases stayed unmatched. CDR3 size: 17 residues.